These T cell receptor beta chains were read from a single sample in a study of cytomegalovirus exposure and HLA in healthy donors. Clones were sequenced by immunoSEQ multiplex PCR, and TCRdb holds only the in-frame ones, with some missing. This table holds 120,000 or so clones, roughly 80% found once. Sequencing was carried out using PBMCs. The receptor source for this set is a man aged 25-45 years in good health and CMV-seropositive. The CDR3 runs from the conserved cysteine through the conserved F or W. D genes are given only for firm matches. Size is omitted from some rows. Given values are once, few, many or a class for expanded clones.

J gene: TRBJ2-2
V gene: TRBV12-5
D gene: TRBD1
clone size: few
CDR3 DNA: TGTGCTAGTGGTTTGTTATCCCCTCGGACAGGGGACACCGGGGAGCTGTTTTTT
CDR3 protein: CASGLLSPRTGDTGELFF

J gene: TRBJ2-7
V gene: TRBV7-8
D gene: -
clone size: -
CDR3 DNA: TGTGCCAGCAGCTTAGCTGAGAGCTACGAGCAGTACTTC
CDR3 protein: CASSLAESYEQYF

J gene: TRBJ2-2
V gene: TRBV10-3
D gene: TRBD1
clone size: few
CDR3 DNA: TGTGCCATCAGTGAGTCTGGACAGGCGGGCACCGGGGAGCTGTTTTTT
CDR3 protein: CAISESGQAGTGELFF

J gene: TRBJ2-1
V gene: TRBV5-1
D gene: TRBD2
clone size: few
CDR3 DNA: TGCGCCAGCAGCTTGAGGGCTAGCGGGACGGATGAGCAGTTCTTC
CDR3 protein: CASSLRASGTDEQFF

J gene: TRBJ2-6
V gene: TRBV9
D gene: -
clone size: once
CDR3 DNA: TGTGCCAGCCGCTCTGGGGCCAACGTCCTGACTTTC
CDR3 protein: CASRSGANVLTF

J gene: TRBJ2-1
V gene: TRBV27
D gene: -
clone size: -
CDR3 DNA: TGTGCCAGCAGTTTTGGACTCAATGAGCAGTTCTTC
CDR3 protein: CASSFGLNEQFF

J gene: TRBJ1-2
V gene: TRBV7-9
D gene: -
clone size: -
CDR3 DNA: TGTGCCAGCAGCTTAGAGATTGGCAGGGACTATGGCTACACCTTC
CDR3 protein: CASSLEIGRDYGYTF

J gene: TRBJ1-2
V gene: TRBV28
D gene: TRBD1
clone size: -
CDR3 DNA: TGTGCCAGCAGACTCCAGGGGGCCAGCTATGGCTACACCTTC
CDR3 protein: CASRLQGASYGYTF

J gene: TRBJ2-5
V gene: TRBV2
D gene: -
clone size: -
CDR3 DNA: TGTGCCAGCAGTCTTAACCAAGAGACCCAGTACTTC
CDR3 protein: CASSLNQETQYF

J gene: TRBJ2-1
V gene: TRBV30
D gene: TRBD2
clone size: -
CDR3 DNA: TGTGCCTGGAACGGCCGCGGGAGCTCCTACAATGAGCAGTTCTTC
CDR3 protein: CAWNGRGSSYNEQFF

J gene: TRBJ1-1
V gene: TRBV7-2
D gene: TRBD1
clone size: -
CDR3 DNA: TGTGCCAGCAGCTTCGGGACAGGAAACACTGAAGCTTTCTTT
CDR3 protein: CASSFGTGNTEAFF

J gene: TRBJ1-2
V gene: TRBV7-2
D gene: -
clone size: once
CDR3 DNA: TGTGCCAGCAGCCCCCCGGGCGGGTGGACCTATGGCTACACCTTC
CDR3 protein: CASSPPGGWTYGYTF

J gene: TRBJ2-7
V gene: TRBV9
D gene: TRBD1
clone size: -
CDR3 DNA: TGTGCCAGCCGCCGGGGGGGGGACAGGGGAGGCGAGCAGTACTTC
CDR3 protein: CASRRGGDRGGEQYF

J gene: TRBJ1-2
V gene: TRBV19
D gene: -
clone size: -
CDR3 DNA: TGTGCCAGTAGTATACGGGAGGGAGGCTACACCTTC
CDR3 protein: CASSIREGGYTF

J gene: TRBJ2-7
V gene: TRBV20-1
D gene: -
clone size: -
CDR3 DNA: TGCAGTGCGGACGCAGCGGCCGAGCAGTACTTC
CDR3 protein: CSADAAAEQYF